This T cell receptor (beta chain) was obtained from a study of T cell clonality in common variable immunodeficiency. The study, taken as a whole, reports: CVID subjects showed higher TCRbeta clonality than healthy controls. Reportedly, TCR beta sequences from common variable immunodeficiency showed fewer deletions and N-nucleotide insertions.

Worth noting for this clone: What it recognizes is unknown. Read data end 3 residues before the CDR3 end; the end is taken from the germline J gene.

Diagnosis required reduced IgG, IgA and/or IgM with specific antibody deficiency. Most patients and controls had Caucasian heritage. Trimming left V 5 bases short and J 2 bases short, with 13 bases between. Per the germline V gene, CDR1 is LNHDA and CDR2 is SQIVND (reference sequence). The CDR3 is 14 amino acids. Control and CVID samples contributed equal amounts of genomic DNA. TCRdb's copy holds only in-frame clones and misses some; the assay was immunoSEQ multiplex PCR. The sample is made up of about 42,000 clones, none counted only once. Input material: peripheral blood mononuclear cells. This TCR was sampled from a human donor with common variable immunodeficiency. This chain uses TRBV19 with TRBJ2-7; D may be TRBD1 (6 bases). The CDR3 region is CASSFSTGAYEQYF. The CDR3 DNA, read in part, is TGTGCCAGTAGTTTTTCGACAGGAGCCTACGAG.